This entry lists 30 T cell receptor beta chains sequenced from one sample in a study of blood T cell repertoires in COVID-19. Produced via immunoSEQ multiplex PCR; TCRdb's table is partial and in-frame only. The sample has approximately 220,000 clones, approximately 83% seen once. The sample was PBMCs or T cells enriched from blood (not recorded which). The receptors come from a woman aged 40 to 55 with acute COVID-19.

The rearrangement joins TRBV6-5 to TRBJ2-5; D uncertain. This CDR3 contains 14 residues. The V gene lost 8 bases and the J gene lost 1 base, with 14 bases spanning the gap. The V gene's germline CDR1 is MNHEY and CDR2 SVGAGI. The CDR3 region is CASSPVTAQETQYF. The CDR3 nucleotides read TGTGCCAGCTCCCCTGTAACTGCCCAAGAGACCCAGTACTTC.

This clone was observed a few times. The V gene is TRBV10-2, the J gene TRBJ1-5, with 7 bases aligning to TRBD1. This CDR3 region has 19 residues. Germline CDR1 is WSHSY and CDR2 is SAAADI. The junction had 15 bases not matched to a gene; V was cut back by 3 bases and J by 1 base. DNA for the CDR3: TGCGCCAGCAGTGACCTGTGGGACAGCCGCTCTATGAGCAATCAGCCCCAGCATTTT. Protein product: CASSDLWDSRSMSNQPQHF.

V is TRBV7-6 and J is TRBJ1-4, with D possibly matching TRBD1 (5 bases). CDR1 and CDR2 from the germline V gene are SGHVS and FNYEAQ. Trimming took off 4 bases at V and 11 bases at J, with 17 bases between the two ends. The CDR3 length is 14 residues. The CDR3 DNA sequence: TGTGCCAGCAGCTCCTCTCCCGGGGGGGGGAAACTGTTTTTT. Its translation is CASSSSPGGGKLFF.

The CDR3 here is CASSGQGFNSPLHF. CDR3 nucleotides: TGTGCCAGCTCCGGACAGGGGTTCAATTCACCCCTCCACTTT. V gene TRBV18 combines with J gene TRBJ1-6, with TRBD1 identical over 9 bases. This CDR3 is 14 amino acids long. CDR1 and CDR2 (germline): KGHSH, LQKENI. Trimming cost V 6 bases and J 7 bases; bases outside gene matches: 4.

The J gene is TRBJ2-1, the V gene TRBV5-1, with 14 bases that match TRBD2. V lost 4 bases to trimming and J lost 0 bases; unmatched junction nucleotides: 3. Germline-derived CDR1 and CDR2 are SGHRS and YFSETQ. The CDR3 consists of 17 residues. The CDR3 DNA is TGCGCCAGCAGCCCGACTAGCGGGAGGGCCTCCTACAATGAGCAGTTCTTC. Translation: CASSPTSGRASYNEQFF. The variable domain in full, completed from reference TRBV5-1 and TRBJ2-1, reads KAGVTQTPRYLIKTRGQQVTLSCSPISGHRSVSWYQQTPGQGLQFLFEYFSETQRNKGNFPGRFSGRQFSNSRSEMNVSTLELGDSALYLCASSPTSGRASYNEQFFGPGTRLTVL.

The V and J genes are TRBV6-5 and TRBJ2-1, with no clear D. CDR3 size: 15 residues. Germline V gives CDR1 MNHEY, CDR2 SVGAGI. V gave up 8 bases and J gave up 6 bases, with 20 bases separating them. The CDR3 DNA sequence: TGTGCCAGCGGCCTTTTCATTGGTACGGGCAATGAGCAGTTCTTC. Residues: CASGLFIGTGNEQFF.

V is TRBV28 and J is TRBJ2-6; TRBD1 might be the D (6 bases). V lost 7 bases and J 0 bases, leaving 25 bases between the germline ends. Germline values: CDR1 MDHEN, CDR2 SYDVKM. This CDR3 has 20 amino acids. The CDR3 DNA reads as TGTGCCAGCACCCTCGCACCTAGGGACACGTACTTCTCTGGGGCCAACGTCCTGACTTTC. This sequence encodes CASTLAPRDTYFSGANVLTF. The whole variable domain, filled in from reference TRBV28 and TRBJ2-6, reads DVKVTQSSRYLVKRTGEKVFLECVQDMDHENMFWYRQDPGLGLRLIYFSYDVKMKEKGDIPEGYSVSREKKERFSLILESASTNQTSMYLCASTLAPRDTYFSGANVLTFGAGSRLTVL.

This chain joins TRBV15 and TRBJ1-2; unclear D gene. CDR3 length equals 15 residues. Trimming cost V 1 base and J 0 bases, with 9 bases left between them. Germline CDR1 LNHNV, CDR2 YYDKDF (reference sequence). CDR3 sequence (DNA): TGTGCCACCAGCAGAGCAGGCCGAGCTAACTATGGCTACACCTTC. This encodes CATSRAGRANYGYTF.

The CDR3 here is CASSLIGQAYEQYF. The DNA of the CDR3 is TGTGCCAGCAGTTTAATTGGACAGGCCTACGAGCAGTACTTC. The chain recombines TRBV28 with TRBJ2-7, with 7 bases matching TRBD1. This CDR3 comprises 14 residues. J was trimmed by 2 bases and V by 2 bases; bases with no gene match: 3. The V gene's germline CDR1 is MDHEN and CDR2 SYDVKM.

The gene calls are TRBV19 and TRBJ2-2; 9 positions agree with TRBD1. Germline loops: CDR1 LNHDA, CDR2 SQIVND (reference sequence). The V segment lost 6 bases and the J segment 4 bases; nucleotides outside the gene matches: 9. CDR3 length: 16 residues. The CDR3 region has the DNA TGTGCCAGTAGAAAGTCCGGGACAGGGAGCACCGGGGAGCTGTTTTTT. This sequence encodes CASRKSGTGSTGELFF.

CDR3 loop: CASSVGQGGTQYF. CDR3 sequence (DNA): TGCGCCAGCAGTGTGGGACAGGGAGGGACCCAGTACTTC. The chain couples TRBV10-1 to TRBJ2-5; 9 positions agree with TRBD1. This CDR3 is 13 amino acids long. Trimming cost V 4 bases and J 7 bases; bases outside gene matches: 4. The germline CDR1 and CDR2 sequences are WNHNN and SYGVQD (reference sequence).

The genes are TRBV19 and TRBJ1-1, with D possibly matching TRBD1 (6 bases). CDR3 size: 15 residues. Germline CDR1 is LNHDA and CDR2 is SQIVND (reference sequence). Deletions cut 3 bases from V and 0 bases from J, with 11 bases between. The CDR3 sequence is CASSISGAMNTEAFF. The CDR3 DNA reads TGTGCCAGTAGTATCTCAGGGGCGATGAACACTGAAGCTTTCTTT.

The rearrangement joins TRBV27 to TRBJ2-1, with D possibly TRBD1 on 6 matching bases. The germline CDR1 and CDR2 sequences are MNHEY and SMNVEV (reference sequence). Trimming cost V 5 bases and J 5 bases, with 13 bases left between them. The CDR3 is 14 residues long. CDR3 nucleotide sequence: TGTGCCAGCAGTACACAGGGAATCAACAATGAGCAGTTCTTC. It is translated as CASSTQGINNEQFF.

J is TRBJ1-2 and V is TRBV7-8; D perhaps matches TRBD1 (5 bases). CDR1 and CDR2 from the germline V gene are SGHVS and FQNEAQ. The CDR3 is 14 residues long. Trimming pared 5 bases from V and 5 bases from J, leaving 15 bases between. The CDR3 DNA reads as TGTGCCAGCAGCCTGACAAGGGGAGGGTATGGCTACACCTTC. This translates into CASSLTRGGYGYTF.

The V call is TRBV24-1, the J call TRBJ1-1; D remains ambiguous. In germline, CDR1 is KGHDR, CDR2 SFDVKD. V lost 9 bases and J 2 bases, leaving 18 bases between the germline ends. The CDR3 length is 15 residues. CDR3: CATGGPGEPNTEAFF. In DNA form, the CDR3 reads TGTGCCACCGGAGGGCCGGGCGAACCAAACACTGAAGCTTTCTTT.

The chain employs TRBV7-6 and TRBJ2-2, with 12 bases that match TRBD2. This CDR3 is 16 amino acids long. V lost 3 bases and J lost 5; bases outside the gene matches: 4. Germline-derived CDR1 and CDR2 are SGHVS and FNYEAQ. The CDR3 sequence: CASSFVLAGGTGELFF. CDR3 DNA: TGTGCCAGCAGCTTCGTACTAGCGGGAGGTACCGGGGAGCTGTTTTTT.

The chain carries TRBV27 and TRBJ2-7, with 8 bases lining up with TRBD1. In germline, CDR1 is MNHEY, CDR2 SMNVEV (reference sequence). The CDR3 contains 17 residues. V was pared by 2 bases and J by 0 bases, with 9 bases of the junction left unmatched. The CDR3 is CASSLGRGLGGSYEQYF. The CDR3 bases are TGTGCCAGCAGTTTAGGCAGGGGGCTAGGGGGCTCCTACGAGCAGTACTTC.

In DNA form, the CDR3 reads TGCAGTGCTAGTGGCAGGGAAGTTTATGGCTACACCTTC. It translates to CSASGREVYGYTF. This chain links TRBV20-1 with TRBJ1-2; perhaps TRBD1 as D (5 bases). V was shortened by 3 bases and J by 5 bases, with 13 bases between the two germline ends. Germline V lookup: CDR1 DFQATT, CDR2 SNEGSKA (reference sequence). The CDR3 covers 13 residues.

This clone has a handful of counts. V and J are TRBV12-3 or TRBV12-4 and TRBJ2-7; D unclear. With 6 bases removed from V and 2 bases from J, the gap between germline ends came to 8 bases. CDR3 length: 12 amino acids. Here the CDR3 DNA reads TGTGCCAGCAGCCTATCCGCCTACGAGCAGTACTTC. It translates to CASSLSAYEQYF.

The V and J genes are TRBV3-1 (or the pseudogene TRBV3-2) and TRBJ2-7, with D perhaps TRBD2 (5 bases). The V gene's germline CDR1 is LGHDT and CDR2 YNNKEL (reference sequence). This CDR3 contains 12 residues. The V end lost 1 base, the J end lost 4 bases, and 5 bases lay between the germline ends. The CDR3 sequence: CASSQGEYEQYF. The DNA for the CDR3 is TGTGCCAGCAGCCAAGGGGAGTACGAGCAGTACTTC.

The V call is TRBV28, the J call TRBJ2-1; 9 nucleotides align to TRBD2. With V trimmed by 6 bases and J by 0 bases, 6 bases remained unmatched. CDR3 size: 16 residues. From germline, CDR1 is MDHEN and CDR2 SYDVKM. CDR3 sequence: CASRSLAGRSYNEQFF. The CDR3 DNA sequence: TGTGCCAGCAGGTCCCTAGCGGGACGCTCCTACAATGAGCAGTTCTTC.

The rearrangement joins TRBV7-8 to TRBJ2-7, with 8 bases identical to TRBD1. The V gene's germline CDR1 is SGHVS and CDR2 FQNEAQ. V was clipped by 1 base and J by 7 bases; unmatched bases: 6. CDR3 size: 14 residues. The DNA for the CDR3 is TGTGCCAGCAGCTTAGGAATAACAGGGGGTGAGCAGTACTTC. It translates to CASSLGITGGEQYF.

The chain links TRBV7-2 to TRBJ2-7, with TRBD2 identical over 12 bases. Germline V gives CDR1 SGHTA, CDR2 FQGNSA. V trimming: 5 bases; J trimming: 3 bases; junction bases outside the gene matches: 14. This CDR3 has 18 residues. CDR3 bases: TGTGCCAGCAGCCCCCCGGGACTAGCGGGCAATATAAGCTACGAGCAGTACTTC. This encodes CASSPPGLAGNISYEQYF.

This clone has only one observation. In DNA form, the CDR3 reads TGTGCCAGCAGTGGGGACAGCCATAGCAATCAGCCCCAGCATTTT. It is translated as CASSGDSHSNQPQHF. The J gene is TRBJ1-5, the V gene TRBV6-2 or TRBV6-3, with 7 bases fitting TRBD1. Germline V lookup: CDR1 MNHEY, CDR2 SVGEGT. The CDR3 runs to 15 residues. After removal of 5 bases from V and 0 bases from J, the junction contained 4 bases not matched to a gene.

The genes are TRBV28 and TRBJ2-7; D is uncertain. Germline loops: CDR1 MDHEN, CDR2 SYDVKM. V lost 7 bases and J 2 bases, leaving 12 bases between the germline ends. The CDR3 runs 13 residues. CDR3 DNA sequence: TGTGCCAGCACCTCGGCCAGGACCTACGAGCAGTACTTC. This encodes CASTSARTYEQYF.

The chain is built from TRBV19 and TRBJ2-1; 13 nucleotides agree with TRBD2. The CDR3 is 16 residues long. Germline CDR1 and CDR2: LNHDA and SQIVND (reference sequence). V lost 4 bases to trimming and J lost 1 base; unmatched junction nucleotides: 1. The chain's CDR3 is CASSRLAGGSYNEQFF. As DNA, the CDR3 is TGTGCCAGTAGTAGACTAGCGGGAGGTTCCTACAATGAGCAGTTCTTC.

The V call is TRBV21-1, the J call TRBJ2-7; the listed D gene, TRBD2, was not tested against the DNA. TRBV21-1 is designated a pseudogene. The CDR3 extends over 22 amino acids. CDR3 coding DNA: TGTGCCAGCAGCAAAGGGCGACTAGCGGGAGATAATTGTTTAAGGTTGTATGGTGAGCAGTACTTC. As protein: CASSKGRLAGDNCLRLYGEQYF.

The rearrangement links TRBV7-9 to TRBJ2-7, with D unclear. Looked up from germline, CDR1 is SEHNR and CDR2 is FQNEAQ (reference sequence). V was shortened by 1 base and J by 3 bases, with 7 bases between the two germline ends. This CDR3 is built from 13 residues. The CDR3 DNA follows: TGTGCCAGCAGCTTAGGCGGAATCTACGAGCAGTACTTC. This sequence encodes CASSLGGIYEQYF. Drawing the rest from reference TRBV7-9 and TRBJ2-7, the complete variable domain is DTGVSQNPRHKITKRGQNVTFRCDPISEHNRLYWYRQTLGQGPEFLTYFQNEAQLEKSRLLSDRFSAERPKGSFSTLEIQRTEQGDSAMYLCASSLGGIYEQYFGPGTRLTVT.

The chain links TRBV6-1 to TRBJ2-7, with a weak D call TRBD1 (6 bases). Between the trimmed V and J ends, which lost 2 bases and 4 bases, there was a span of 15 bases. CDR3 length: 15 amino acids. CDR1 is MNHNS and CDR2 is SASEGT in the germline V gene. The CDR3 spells CASSEHAQGTYEQYF. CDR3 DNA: TGTGCCAGCAGTGAACACGCACAGGGTACTTACGAGCAGTACTTC.

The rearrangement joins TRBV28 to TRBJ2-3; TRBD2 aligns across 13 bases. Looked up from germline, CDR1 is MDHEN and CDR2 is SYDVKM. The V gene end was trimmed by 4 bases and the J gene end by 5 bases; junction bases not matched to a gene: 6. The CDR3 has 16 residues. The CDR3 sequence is CASSSGTSGKLDTQYF. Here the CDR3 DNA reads TGTGCCAGCAGTTCCGGGACTAGCGGGAAGTTAGATACGCAGTATTTT. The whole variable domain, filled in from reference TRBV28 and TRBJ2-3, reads DVKVTQSSRYLVKRTGEKVFLECVQDMDHENMFWYRQDPGLGLRLIYFSYDVKMKEKGDIPEGYSVSREKKERFSLILESASTNQTSMYLCASSSGTSGKLDTQYFGPGTRLTVL.